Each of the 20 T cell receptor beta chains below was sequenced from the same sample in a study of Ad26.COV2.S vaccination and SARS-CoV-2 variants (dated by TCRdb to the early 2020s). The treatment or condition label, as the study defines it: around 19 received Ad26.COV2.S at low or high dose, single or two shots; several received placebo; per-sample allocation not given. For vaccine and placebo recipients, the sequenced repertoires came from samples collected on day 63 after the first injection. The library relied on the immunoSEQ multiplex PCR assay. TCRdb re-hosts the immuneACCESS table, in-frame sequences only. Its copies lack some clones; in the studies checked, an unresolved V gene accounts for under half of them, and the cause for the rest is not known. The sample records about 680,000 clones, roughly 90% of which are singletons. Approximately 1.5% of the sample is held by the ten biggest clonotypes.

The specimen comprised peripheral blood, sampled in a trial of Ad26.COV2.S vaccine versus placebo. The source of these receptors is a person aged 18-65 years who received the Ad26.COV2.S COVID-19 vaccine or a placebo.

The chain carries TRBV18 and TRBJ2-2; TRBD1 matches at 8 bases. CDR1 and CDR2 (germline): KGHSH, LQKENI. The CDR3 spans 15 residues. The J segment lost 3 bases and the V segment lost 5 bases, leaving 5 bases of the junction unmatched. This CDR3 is CASSKGTGDTGELFF. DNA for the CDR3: TGTGCCAGCTCAAAGGGGACAGGTGACACCGGGGAGCTGTTTTTT.

In DNA, the CDR3 is TGTGCCAGCACCCCCGGGACAGGGCTTGGCGAGCAGTACTTC. Residues: CASTPGTGLGEQYF. The J gene is TRBJ2-7, the V gene TRBV3-1 (or the pseudogene TRBV3-2), with TRBD1 matching 9 bases. Germline assignment: CDR1 LGHDT and CDR2 YNNKEL (reference sequence). The V gene end was trimmed by 7 bases and the J gene end by 6 bases; junction bases not matched to a gene: 10. The CDR3 spans 14 residues.

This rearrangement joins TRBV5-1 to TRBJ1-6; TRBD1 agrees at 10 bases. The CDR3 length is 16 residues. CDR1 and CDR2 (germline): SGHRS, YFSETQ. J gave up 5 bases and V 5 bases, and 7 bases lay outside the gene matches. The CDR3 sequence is CASRLPGQGNNSPLHF. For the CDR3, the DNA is TGCGCCAGCAGACTCCCGGGACAGGGGAATAATTCACCCCTCCACTTT.

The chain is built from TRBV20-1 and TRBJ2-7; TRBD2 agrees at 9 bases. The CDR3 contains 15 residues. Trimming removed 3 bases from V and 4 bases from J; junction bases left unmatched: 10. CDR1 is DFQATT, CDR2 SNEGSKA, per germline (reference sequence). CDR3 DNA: TGCAGTGCTAGTGTCCCGGGACTAGCTAATTACGAGCAGTACTTC. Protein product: CSASVPGLANYEQYF.

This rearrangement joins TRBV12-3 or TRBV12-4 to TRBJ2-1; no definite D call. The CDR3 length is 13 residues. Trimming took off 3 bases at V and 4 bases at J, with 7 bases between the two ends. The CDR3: CASSFQEYNEQFF. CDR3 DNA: TGTGCCAGCAGTTTTCAGGAATACAATGAGCAGTTCTTC.

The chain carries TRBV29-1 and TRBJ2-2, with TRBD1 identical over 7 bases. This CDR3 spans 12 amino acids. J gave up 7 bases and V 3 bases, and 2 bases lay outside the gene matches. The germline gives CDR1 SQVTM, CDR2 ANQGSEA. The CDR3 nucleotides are TGCAGCGTTGAGACAGGGCGCGGGGAGCTGTTTTTT. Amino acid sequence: CSVETGRGELFF.

The CDR3 bases are TGTGCCATCAGTGAGCAAAGACTAGCGGGAGCCTCAGGGGAGCAGTACTTC. It translates to CAISEQRLAGASGEQYF. J is TRBJ2-7 and V is TRBV10-3, with 12 nucleotides matching TRBD2. Per the germline V gene, CDR1 is ENHRY and CDR2 is SYGVKD. V was pared by 2 bases and J by 7 bases, with 12 bases of the junction left unmatched. This CDR3 region has 17 residues.

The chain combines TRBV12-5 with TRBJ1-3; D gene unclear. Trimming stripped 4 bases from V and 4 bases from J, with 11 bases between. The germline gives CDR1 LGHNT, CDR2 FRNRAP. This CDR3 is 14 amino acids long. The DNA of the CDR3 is TGTGCTAGTGGTTGGGAGGATTTCGGAAACACCATATATTTT. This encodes CASGWEDFGNTIYF.

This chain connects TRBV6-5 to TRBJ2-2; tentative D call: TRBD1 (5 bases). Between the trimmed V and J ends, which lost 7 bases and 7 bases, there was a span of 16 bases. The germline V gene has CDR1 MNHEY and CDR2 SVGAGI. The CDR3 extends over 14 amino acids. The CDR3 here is CASTAGWWSGELFF. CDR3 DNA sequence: TGTGCCAGCACGGCAGGGTGGTGGAGCGGGGAGCTGTTTTTT.

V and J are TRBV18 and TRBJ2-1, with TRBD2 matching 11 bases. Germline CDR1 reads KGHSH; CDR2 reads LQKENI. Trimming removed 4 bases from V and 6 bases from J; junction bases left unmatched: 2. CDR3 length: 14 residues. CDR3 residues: CASSLAGGANEQFF. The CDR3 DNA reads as TGTGCCAGCTCACTAGCGGGAGGGGCCAATGAGCAGTTCTTC. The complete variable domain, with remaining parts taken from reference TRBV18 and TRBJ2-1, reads NAGVMQNPRHLVRRRGQEARLRCSPMKGHSHVYWYRQLPEEGLKFMVYLQKENIIDESGMPKERFSAEFPKEGPSILRIQQVVRGDSAAYFCASSLAGGANEQFFGPGTRLTVL.

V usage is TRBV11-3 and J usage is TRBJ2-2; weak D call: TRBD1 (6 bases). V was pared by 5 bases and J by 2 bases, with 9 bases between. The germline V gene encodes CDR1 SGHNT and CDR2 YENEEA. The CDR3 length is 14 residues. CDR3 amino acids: CASSTGTNTGELFF. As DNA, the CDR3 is TGTGCCAGCAGCACCGGGACAAACACCGGGGAGCTGTTTTTT.

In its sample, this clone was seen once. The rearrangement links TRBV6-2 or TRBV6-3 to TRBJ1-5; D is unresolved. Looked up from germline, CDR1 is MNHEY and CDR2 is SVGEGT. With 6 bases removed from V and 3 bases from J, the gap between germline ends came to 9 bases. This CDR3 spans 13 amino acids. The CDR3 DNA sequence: TGTGCCAGCAGCATGACTTTCAATCAGCCCCAGCATTTT. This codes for CASSMTFNQPQHF.

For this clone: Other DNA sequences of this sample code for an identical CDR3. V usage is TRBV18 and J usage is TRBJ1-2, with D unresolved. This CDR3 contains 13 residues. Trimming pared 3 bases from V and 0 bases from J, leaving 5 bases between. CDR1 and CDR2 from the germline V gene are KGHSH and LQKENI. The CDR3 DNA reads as TGTGCCAGCTCACCTCTAGCTAACTATGGCTACACCTTC. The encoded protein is CASSPLANYGYTF.

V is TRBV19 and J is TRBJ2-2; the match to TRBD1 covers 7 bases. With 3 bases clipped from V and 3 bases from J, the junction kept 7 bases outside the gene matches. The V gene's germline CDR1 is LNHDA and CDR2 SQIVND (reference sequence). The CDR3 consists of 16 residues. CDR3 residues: CASSIGRGFDTGELFF. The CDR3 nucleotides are TGTGCCAGTAGTATCGGCAGGGGGTTTGACACCGGGGAGCTGTTTTTT.

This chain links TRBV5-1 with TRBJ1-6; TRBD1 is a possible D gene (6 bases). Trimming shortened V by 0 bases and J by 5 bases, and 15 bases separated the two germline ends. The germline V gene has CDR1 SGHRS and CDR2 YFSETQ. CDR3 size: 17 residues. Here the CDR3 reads CASSLALTGLDNSPLHF. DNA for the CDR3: TGCGCCAGCAGCTTGGCCCTTACAGGGTTGGATAATTCACCCCTCCACTTT. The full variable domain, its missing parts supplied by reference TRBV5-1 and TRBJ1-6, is KAGVTQTPRYLIKTRGQQVTLSCSPISGHRSVSWYQQTPGQGLQFLFEYFSETQRNKGNFPGRFSGRQFSNSRSEMNVSTLELGDSALYLCASSLALTGLDNSPLHFGNGTRLTVT.

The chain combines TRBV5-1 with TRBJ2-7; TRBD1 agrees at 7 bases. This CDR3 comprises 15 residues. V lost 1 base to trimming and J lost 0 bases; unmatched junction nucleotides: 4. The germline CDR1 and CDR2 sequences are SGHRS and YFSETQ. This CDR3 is CASSLSRGISYEQYF. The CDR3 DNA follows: TGCGCCAGCAGCTTGTCCAGGGGGATCTCCTACGAGCAGTACTTC.

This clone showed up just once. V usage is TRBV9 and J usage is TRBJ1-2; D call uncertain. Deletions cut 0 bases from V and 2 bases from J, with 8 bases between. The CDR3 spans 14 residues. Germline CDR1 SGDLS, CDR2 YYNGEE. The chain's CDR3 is CASSVAGQNYGYTF. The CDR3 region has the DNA TGTGCCAGCAGCGTAGCCGGGCAGAACTATGGCTACACCTTC.

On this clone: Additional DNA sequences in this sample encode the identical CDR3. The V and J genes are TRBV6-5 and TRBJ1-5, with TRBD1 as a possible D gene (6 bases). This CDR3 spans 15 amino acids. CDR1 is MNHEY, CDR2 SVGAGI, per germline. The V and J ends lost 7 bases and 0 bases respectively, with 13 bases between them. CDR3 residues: CASTAGVHSNQPQHF. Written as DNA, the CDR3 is TGTGCCAGCACCGCAGGGGTCCATAGCAATCAGCCCCAGCATTTT.

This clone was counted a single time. CDR3 region: CASSVGWGNEAFF. The CDR3, as DNA: TGTGCCAGCAGTGTTGGTTGGGGGAATGAAGCTTTCTTT. V and J are TRBV27 and TRBJ1-1; weak D call: TRBD1 (5 bases). The CDR3 consists of 13 residues. CDR1 and CDR2 (germline): MNHEY, SMNVEV (reference sequence). Trimming took 5 bases from V and 7 from J, leaving 14 bases between them.

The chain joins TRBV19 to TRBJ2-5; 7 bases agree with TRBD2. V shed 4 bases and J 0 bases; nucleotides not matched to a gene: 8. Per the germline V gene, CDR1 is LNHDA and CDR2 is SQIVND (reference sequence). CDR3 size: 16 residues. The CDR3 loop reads CASSSHQLADQETQYF. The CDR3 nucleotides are TGTGCCAGTAGTAGTCACCAGCTAGCGGACCAAGAGACCCAGTACTTC. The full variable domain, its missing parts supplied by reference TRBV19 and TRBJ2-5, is DGGITQSPKYLFRKEGQNVTLSCEQNLNHDAMYWYRQDPGQGLRLIYYSQIVNDFQKGDIAEGYSVSREKKESFPLTVTSAQKNPTAFYLCASSSHQLADQETQYFGPGTRLLVL.